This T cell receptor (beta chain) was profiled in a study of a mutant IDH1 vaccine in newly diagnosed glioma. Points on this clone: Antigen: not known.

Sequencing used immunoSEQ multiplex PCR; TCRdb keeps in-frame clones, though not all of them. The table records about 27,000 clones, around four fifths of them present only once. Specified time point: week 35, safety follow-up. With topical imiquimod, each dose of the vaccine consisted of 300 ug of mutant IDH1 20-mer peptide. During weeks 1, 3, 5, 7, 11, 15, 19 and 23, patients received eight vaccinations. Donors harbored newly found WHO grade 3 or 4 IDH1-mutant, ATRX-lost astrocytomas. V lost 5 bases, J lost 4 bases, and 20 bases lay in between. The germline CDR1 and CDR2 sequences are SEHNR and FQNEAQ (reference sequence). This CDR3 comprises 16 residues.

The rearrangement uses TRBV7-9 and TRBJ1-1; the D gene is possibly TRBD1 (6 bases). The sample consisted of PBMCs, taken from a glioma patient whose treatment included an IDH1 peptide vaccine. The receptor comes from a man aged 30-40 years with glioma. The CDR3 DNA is TGTGCCAGCAGCCTGGCGTTTGGGCAGGGGAGCACTGAAGCTTTCTTT. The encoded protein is CASSLAFGQGSTEAFF.